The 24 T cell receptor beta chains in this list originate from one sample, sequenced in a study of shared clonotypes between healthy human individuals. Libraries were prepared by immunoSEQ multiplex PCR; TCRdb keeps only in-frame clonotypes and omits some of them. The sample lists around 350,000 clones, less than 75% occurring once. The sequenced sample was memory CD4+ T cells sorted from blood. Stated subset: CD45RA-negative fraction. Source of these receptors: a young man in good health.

The CDR3 DNA reads as TGCGCCAGCAGCCCCGAGTCAGGGGCCTGGGATACGCAGTATTTT. Its protein is CASSPESGAWDTQYF. The rearrangement links TRBV5-1 to TRBJ2-3; possible D gene TRBD1, 6 bases. CDR3 size: 15 residues. Trimming removed 4 bases at V and 6 bases at J, with 18 bases between. The germline V gene has CDR1 SGHRS and CDR2 YFSETQ.

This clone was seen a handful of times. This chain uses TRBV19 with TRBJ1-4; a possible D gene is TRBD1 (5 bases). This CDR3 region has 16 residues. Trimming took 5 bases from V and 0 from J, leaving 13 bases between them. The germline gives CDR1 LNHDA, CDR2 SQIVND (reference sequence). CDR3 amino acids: CASSSYGAATNEKLFF. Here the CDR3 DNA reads TGTGCCAGTAGTTCCTACGGGGCAGCAACTAATGAAAAACTGTTTTTT.

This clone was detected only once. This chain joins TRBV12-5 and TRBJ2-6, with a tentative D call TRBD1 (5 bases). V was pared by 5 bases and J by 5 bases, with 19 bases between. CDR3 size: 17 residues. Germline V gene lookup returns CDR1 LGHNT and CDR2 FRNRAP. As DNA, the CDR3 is TGTGCTAGTGGTGATCAGGCAGGACAAAGTCGGGCCAACGTCCTGACTTTC. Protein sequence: CASGDQAGQSRANVLTF. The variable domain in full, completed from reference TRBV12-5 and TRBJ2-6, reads DARVTQTPRHKVTEMGQEVTMRCQPILGHNTVFWYRQTMMQGLELLAYFRNRAPLDDSGMPKDRFSAEMPDATLATLKIQPSEPRDSAVYFCASGDQAGQSRANVLTFGAGSRLTVL.

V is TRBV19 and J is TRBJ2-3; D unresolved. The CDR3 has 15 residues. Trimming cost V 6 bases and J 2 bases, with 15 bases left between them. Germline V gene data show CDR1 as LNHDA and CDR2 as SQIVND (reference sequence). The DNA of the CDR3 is TGTGCCAGTAGGACGACACTGCCAAACACAGATACGCAGTATTTT. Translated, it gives CASRTTLPNTDTQYF.

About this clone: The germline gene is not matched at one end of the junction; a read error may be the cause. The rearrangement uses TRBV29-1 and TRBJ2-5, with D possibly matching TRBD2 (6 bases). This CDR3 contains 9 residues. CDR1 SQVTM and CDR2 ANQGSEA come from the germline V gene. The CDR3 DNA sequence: TGCAGCGTTGAACCGGGACTGAACTTC. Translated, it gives CSVEPGLNF.

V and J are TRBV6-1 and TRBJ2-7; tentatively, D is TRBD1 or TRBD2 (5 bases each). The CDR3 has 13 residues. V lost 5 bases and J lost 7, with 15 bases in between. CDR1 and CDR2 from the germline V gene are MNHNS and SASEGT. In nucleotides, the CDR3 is TGTGCCAGCAGTTCCGGGACCATGGGAGAGCAGTACTTC. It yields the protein CASSSGTMGEQYF.

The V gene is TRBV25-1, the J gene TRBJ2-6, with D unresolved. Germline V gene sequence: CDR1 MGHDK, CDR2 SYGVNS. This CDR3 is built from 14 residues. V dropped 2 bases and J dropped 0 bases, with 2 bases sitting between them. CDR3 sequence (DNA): TGTGCCAGCAGTGAACACTCTGGGGCCAACGTCCTGACTTTC. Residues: CASSEHSGANVLTF.

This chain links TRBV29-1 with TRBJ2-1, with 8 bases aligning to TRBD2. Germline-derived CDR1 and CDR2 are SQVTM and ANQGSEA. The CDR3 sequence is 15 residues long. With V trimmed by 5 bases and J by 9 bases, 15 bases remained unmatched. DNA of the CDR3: TGCAGCGTTCGCGGGGGGCCGAGGGGATCGGGTGAGCAGTTCTTC. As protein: CSVRGGPRGSGEQFF.

The CDR3 nucleotides read TGTGCCATCAGTGACGAGGGAAAGACCCAGTACTTC. This gives the protein CAISDEGKTQYF. The genes are TRBV10-3 and TRBJ2-5, with D possibly TRBD2 on 5 matching bases. The CDR3 consists of 12 residues. The germline V gene encodes CDR1 ENHRY and CDR2 SYGVKD. V was cut by 3 bases and J by 6 bases, with 8 bases left in between.

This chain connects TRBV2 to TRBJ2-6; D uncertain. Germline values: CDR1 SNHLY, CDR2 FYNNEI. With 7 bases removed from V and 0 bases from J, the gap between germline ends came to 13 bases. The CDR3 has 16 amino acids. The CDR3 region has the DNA TGTGCCAGCACTTCCCTCAGAATCTCTGGGGCCAACGTCCTGACTTTC. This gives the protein CASTSLRISGANVLTF.

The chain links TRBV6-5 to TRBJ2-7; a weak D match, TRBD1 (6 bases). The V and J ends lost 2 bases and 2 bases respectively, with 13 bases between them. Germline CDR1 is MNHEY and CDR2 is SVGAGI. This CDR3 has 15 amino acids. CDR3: CASSYPTGPAYEQYF. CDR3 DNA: TGTGCCAGCAGTTACCCGACAGGACCTGCCTACGAGCAGTACTTC.

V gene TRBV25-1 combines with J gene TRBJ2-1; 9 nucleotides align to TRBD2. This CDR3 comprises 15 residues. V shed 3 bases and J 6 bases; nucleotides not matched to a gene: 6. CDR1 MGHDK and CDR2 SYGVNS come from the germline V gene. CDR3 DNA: TGTGCCAGCAGTGATGCTAGCGGGATAGTCAATGAGCAGTTCTTC. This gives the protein CASSDASGIVNEQFF.

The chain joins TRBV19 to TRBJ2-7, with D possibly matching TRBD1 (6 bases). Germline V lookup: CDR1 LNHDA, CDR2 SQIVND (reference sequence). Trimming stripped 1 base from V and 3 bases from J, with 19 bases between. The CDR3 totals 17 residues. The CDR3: CASSIGYRVGLNYEQYF. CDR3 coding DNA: TGTGCCAGTAGTATAGGTTACAGGGTCGGGCTTAACTACGAGCAGTACTTC.

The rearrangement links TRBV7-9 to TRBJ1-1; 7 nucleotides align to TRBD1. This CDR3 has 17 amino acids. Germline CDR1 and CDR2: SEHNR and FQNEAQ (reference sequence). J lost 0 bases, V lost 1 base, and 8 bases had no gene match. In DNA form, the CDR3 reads TGTGCCAGCAGCTTAGTAGCTTCGGGACAGCTGAACACTGAAGCTTTCTTT. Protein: CASSLVASGQLNTEAFF.

The CDR3 sequence: CASSPQTTQGLYEQYF. The DNA of the CDR3 is TGCGCCAGCAGCCCCCAAACAACACAGGGACTCTACGAGCAGTACTTC. The V gene is TRBV5-1, the J gene TRBJ2-7, with D perhaps given as TRBD1 or TRBD2 (6 bases each). Germline CDR1 and CDR2: SGHRS and YFSETQ. Trimming stripped 4 bases from V and 3 bases from J, with 20 bases between. The CDR3 covers 16 residues.

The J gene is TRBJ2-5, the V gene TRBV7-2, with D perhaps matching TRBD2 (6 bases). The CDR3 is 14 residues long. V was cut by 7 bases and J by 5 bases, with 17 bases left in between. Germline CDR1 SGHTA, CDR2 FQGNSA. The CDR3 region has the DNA TGTGCCAGCACCCAAAACGATGGGAGGGAGACCCAGTACTTC. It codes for CASTQNDGRETQYF. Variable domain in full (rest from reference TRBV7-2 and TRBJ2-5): GAGVSQSPSNKVTEKGKDVELRCDPISGHTALYWYRQSLGQGLEFLIYFQGNSAPDKSGLPSDRFSAERTGGSVSTLTIQRTQQEDSAVYLCASTQNDGRETQYFGPGTRLLVL.

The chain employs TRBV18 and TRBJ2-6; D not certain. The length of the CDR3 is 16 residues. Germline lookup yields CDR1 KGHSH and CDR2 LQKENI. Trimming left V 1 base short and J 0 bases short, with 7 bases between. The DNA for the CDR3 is TGTGCCAGCTCACCACGAGGTAACTCTGGGGCCAACGTCCTGACTTTC. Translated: CASSPRGNSGANVLTF. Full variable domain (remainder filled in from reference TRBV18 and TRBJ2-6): NAGVMQNPRHLVRRRGQEARLRCSPMKGHSHVYWYRQLPEEGLKFMVYLQKENIIDESGMPKERFSAEFPKEGPSILRIQQVVRGDSAAYFCASSPRGNSGANVLTFGAGSRLTVL.

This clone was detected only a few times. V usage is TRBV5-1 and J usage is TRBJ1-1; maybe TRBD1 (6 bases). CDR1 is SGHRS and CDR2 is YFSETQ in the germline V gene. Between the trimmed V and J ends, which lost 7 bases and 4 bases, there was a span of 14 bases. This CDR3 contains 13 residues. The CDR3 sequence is CASGEGGSTEAFF. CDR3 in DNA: TGCGCCAGCGGAGAGGGGGGGAGCACTGAAGCTTTCTTT.

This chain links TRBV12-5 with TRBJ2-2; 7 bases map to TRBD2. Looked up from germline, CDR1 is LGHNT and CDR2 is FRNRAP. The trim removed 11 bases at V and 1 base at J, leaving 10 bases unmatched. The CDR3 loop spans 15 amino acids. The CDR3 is CAAERAGKNTGELFF. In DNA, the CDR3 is TGTGCTGCCGAAAGAGCGGGAAAGAACACCGGGGAGCTGTTTTTT.

CDR3 sequence reads: CASSLEGQGMNTEAFF. CDR3 DNA sequence: TGTGCCAGCAGCTTGGAGGGACAGGGGATGAACACTGAAGCTTTCTTT. V gene TRBV5-4 combines with J gene TRBJ1-1, with 10 bases that match TRBD1. The CDR3 has 16 residues. J gave up 0 bases and V 0 bases, and 2 bases lay outside the gene matches. The germline V gene encodes CDR1 SGHNT and CDR2 YYREEE (reference sequence).

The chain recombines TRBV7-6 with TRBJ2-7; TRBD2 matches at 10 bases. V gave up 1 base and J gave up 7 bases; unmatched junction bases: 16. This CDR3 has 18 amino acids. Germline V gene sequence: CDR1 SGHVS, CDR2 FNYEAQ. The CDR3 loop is CASSLVSGALAGVGEQYF. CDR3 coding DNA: TGTGCCAGCAGCTTAGTCTCGGGAGCCCTAGCGGGAGTGGGGGAGCAGTACTTC.

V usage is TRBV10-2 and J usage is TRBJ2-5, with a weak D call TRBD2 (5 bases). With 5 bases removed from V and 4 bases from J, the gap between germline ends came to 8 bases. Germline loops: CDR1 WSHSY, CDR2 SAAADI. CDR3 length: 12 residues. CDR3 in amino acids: CASSSSGETQYF. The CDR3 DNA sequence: TGCGCCAGCAGTTCAAGCGGAGAGACCCAGTACTTC.

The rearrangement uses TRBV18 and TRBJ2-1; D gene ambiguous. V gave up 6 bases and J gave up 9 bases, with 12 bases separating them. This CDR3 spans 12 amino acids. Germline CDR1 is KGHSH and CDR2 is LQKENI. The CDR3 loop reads CASSLYGFEQFF. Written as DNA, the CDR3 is TGTGCCAGCTCCCTGTATGGCTTTGAGCAGTTCTTC. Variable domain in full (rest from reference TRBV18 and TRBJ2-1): NAGVMQNPRHLVRRRGQEARLRCSPMKGHSHVYWYRQLPEEGLKFMVYLQKENIIDESGMPKERFSAEFPKEGPSILRIQQVVRGDSAAYFCASSLYGFEQFFGPGTRLTVL.

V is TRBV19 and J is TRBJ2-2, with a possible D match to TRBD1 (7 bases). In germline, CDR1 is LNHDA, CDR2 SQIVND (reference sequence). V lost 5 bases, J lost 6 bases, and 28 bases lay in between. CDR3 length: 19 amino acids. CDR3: CASSPGGSARQGWAGELFF. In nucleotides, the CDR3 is TGTGCCAGTAGTCCAGGGGGGTCAGCTCGACAGGGATGGGCCGGGGAGCTGTTTTTT.